The entry below gives a single T cell receptor (beta chain) sequence along with its context. Antigen: not known. The data were taken from a study of monozygotic twins with inflammatory bowel disease. The cDNA of both the TCRalpha and TCRbeta chains was subjected to two nested PCRs of approximately 16 and 10 cycles. Following a re-call of the 5' RACE reads, TCRdb has one entry per CDR3 protein and lacks DNA. The sample shows some 210,000 distinct CDR3 sequences, and approximately 1.5% sits with its ten largest clones. Germline V gene data show CDR1 as KGHSH and CDR2 as LQKENI. CDR3 size: 15 residues. Study-level findings and limits: IBD patients carried less diverse TCRbeta repertoires (inverse Simpson) than healthy co-twins. IBD patients share fewer clonotypes with other people than healthy twins do, especially with disease activity. Between concordant and discordant twins, repertoire similarity failed to differ, a result that limited power may explain.

The chain links TRBV18 to TRBJ2-3. Sample: blood. This receptor was obtained from a human donor with ulcerative colitis or Crohn's disease, or a healthy co-twin of an affected twin (not recorded which). CDR3: CASSPFDGSTDTQYF.